Sequencing of this T cell receptor (beta chain) was carried out in a study of T cell responses to AZD1222 COVID-19 vaccine. This CDR3 has 15 amino acids. V lost 1 base and J 4 bases, leaving 13 bases between the germline ends. Germline CDR1 is MGHRA and CDR2 is YSYEKL. Notes on the study in general: With dominance at 160-218 and 743-854, vaccine-associated CD4 TCRs spanned spike. Sampling captured repertoires only after the peak T cell response. The donor cohort was predominantly white British with a female majority, and clonal diversity may have been underestimated.

Only in-frame clones appear in the TCRdb table, and some are missing; sequencing was by immunoSEQ multiplex PCR. The sample has 140,000 to 150,000 clones, roughly nine tenths seen once. Recipients boosted at about 4 weeks or about 12 weeks are pooled. Note on this clone: Its antigen is not identified.

Specimen: peripheral blood, collected 28 days after the second AZD1222 dose. The chain carries TRBV4-1 and TRBJ1-2; unclear D gene. The clonotype comes from an adult who received the AZD1222 COVID-19 vaccine. In nucleotides, the CDR3 is TGCGCCAGCAGCCAAGGGGATGTCTCCTCCTATGGCTACACCTTC. As protein: CASSQGDVSSYGYTF.